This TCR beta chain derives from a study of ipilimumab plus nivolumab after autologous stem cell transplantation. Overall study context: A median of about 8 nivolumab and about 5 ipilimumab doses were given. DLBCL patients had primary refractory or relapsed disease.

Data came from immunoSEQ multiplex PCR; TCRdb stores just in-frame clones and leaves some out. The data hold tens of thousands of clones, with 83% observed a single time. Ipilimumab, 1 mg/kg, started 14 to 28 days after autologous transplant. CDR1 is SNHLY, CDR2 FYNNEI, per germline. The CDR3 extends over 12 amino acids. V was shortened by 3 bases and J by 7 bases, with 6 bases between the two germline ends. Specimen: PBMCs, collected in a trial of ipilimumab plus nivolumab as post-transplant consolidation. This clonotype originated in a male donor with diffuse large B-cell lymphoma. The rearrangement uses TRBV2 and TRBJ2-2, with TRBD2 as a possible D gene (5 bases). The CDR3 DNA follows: TGTGCCAGCAGTGACGGGGTCGGGGAGCTGTTTTTT. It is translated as CASSDGVGELFF.